The clone carrying this TCR beta chain was counted once. The antigen is unknown. Subsets obtained from CD4+ cells comprised CD45RA+ naive and CD45RA-negative memory cells. The sample comes from a study of shared clonotypes between healthy human individuals. Study at large: A couple of women and a few men aged 18 to 49 served as donors.

It was at deep level that the assay was run. This table comes from immunoSEQ multiplex PCR, and its TCRdb copy is limited to in-frame clones, with some not included. The table has hundreds of thousands of clones, over 65% seen once; the top ten hold around 1.6%. Germline V CDR1 and CDR2: LNHDA, SQIVND (reference sequence). The V segment lost 5 bases and the J segment 6 bases; nucleotides outside the gene matches: 2. This CDR3 has 13 amino acids. Study-level points and caveats: Clonotypes not shared had lower generation probabilities than those common to all four donors.

Source material: memory CD4+ T cells sorted from blood. As to subset: CD45RA-negative fraction. The TCR was taken from a woman in her 30s in good health. V is TRBV19 and J is TRBJ2-1, with 9 positions matching TRBD2. DNA for the CDR3: TGTGCCAGTAGTCCGGGACTAGCCAATGAGCAGTTCTTC. Translated: CASSPGLANEQFF. Together with reference TRBV19 and TRBJ2-1, the CDR3 gives the full variable domain: DGGITQSPKYLFRKEGQNVTLSCEQNLNHDAMYWYRQDPGQGLRLIYYSQIVNDFQKGDIAEGYSVSREKKESFPLTVTSAQKNPTAFYLCASSPGLANEQFFGPGTRLTVL.